This is a list of T cell receptor beta chains from one sample in a study of cytomegalovirus exposure and HLA in healthy donors. The repertoire was sequenced with immunoSEQ multiplex PCR; TCRdb's copy has only in-frame clones and lacks some. The data show some 190,000 clones, around 85% seen once. The sequenced sample consisted of PBMCs. The receptors originated from a boy younger than 10 in good health and CMV-seronegative. Both conserved end residues are part of each CDR3. The D gene is left open where the match is weak. Clone size, where shown, is once, few, many, or a class for clones that have expanded.

.	TRBV5-6	.	TRBJ1-1	CASSLVQGAAFF	TGTGCCAGCAGCTTGGTACAGGGCGCAGCTTTCTTT
once	TRBV5-3	TRBD1	TRBJ2-1	CARTGSSYNEQFF	TGTGCCCGGACAGGGAGCTCCTACAATGAGCAGTTCTTC
.	TRBV19	.	TRBJ1-1	CASPYRDTEAFF	TGTGCCAGTCCTTACAGGGACACTGAAGCTTTCTTT
.	TRBV10-1	.	TRBJ2-7	CASSDGPSEQYF	TGCGCCAGCAGTGATGGGCCGTCCGAGCAGTACTTC
.	TRBV9	TRBD2	TRBJ2-3	CASSVESLAGGTDTQYF	TGTGCCAGCAGCGTAGAGTCCCTAGCGGGCGGCACAGATACGCAGTATTTT
.	TRBV7-2	.	TRBJ1-1	CASSLRQTTEAFF	TGTGCCAGCAGCTTACGACAGACCACTGAAGCTTTCTTT
.	TRBV6-1	TRBD1	TRBJ2-7	CASSEAGQGVISYEQYF	TGTGCCAGCAGTGAAGCCGGACAGGGGGTCATTTCCTACGAGCAGTACTTC
once	TRBV5-1	TRBD1	TRBJ1-1	CASSRRQGKNTEAFF	TGCGCCAGCAGTCGTAGACAGGGGAAGAACACTGAAGCTTTCTTT
.	TRBV2	.	TRBJ2-1	CASLGGRLTSYNEQFF	TGTGCCAGCCTCGGTGGCAGGCTCACCTCCTACAATGAGCAGTTCTTC
.	TRBV28	TRBD2	TRBJ2-1	CASRQSGGWEQFF	TGTGCCAGCAGACAGTCGGGGGGATGGGAGCAGTTCTTC
.	TRBV28	TRBD2	TRBJ2-3	CASSSGREVVDTQYF	TGTGCCAGCAGTTCCGGGAGGGAGGTGGTCGATACGCAGTATTTT
.	TRBV6-1	TRBD1	TRBJ2-7	CASSDRDRGIYEQYF	TGTGCCAGCAGTGACCGGGACAGGGGGATCTACGAGCAGTACTTC
.	TRBV28	TRBD2	TRBJ2-7	CASSFGVAGVTHPYEQYF	TGTGCCAGCAGTTTCGGGGTAGCGGGAGTTACCCATCCCTACGAGCAGTACTTC
.	TRBV28	.	TRBJ2-1	CASLRNSHNEQFF	TGTGCCAGCTTAAGGAACAGTCACAATGAGCAGTTCTTC
.	TRBV6-6	TRBD2	TRBJ2-1	CASSYGTSGSVEQFF	TGTGCCAGCAGTTACGGGACTAGCGGGAGTGTTGAGCAGTTCTTC
.	TRBV10-1	.	TRBJ1-3	CASSESPGNTIYF	TGCGCCAGCAGTGAGTCTCCGGGAAACACCATATATTTT
.	TRBV14	TRBD1	TRBJ2-2	CASSQQLGTGRFNTGELFF	TGTGCCAGCAGCCAGCAGTTAGGGACAGGGAGATTTAACACCGGGGAGCTGTTTTTT
once	TRBV9	TRBD2	TRBJ2-3	CASSVGGRAPGTDTQYF	TGTGCCAGCAGCGTCGGCGGGAGGGCCCCTGGCACAGATACGCAGTATTTT
.	TRBV9	.	TRBJ2-1	CASNRWGGGNNEQFF	TGTGCCAGCAACAGGTGGGGCGGGGGCAACAATGAGCAGTTCTTC
.	TRBV7-2	.	TRBJ2-1	CASSLSGGSYNEQFF	TGTGCCAGCAGCTTAAGCGGTGGGTCCTACAATGAGCAGTTCTTC
.	TRBV11-2	.	TRBJ2-2	CASSLAIRDSYTGELFF	TGTGCCAGCAGCTTAGCAATAAGGGACTCCTACACCGGGGAGCTGTTTTTT
.	TRBV7-9	.	TRBJ2-5	CASSPGEYQETQYF	TGTGCCAGCAGCCCCGGAGAGTACCAAGAGACCCAGTACTTC
.	TRBV29-1	.	TRBJ2-1	CSVVSYPNEQFF	TGCAGCGTTGTTTCCTACCCCAATGAGCAGTTCTTC
.	TRBV28	.	TRBJ1-5	CASTAFGGNQPQHF	TGTGCCAGCACCGCCTTTGGAGGAAATCAGCCCCAGCATTTT
.	TRBV9	TRBD2	TRBJ2-7	CASSPRTSGYEQYF	TGTGCCAGCAGCCCCCGGACTAGCGGCTACGAGCAGTACTTC
.	TRBV6-1	.	TRBJ1-1	CASSMRNTEAFF	TGTGCCAGCAGTATGCGGAACACTGAAGCTTTCTTT
.	TRBV18	TRBD1	TRBJ1-5	CASSADREGQPQHF	TGTGCCAGCTCAGCGGACAGGGAGGGGCAGCCCCAGCATTTT
once	TRBV30	.	TRBJ2-7	CAWSLFPLEGGYEQYF	TGTGCCTGGAGCCTATTTCCCCTTGAGGGCGGGTACGAGCAGTACTTC
.	TRBV15	TRBD1	TRBJ1-1	CATSRDSDRAEAFF	TGTGCCACCAGCAGAGATTCGGACAGGGCTGAAGCTTTCTTT
.	TRBV6-4	TRBD2	TRBJ2-1	CASSDERGGYNEQFF	TGTGCCAGCAGTGACGAGCGGGGGGGGTACAATGAGCAGTTCTTC
.	TRBV5-1	.	TRBJ2-1	CASSPLHNEQFF	TGCGCCAGCAGCCCCCTCCACAATGAGCAGTTCTTC
.	TRBV4-2	TRBD2	TRBJ2-1	CASSPCGAGVCNEQFF	TGTGCCAGCAGCCCATGCGGAGCGGGAGTCTGCAATGAGCAGTTCTTC
.	TRBV10-3	TRBD1	TRBJ1-2	CAISESGTGGDHGYTF	TGTGCCATCAGTGAGTCGGGGACAGGGGGCGATCATGGCTACACCTTC
once	TRBV20-1	.	TRBJ1-1	CSAPEATEAFF	TGCAGTGCCCCAGAGGCAACTGAAGCTTTCTTT
.	TRBV7-9	.	TRBJ1-1	CSSSLTGVRTEAFF	TGTTCCAGCAGCTTAACGGGTGTAAGAACTGAAGCTTTCTTT
few	TRBV5-1	TRBD1	TRBJ1-1	CASRDRTGDTEAFF	TGCGCCAGCAGGGACAGGACAGGGGACACTGAAGCTTTCTTT
.	TRBV10-3	TRBD1	TRBJ1-3	CAISESVVMKTGPSGRGNTIYF	TGTGCCATCAGTGAGTCCGTGGTAATGAAGACAGGGCCTTCTGGGCGCGGAAACACCATATATTTT
.	TRBV6-1	TRBD1	TRBJ1-2	CASSDEETGTGGIGYTF	TGTGCCAGCAGTGATGAAGAGACCGGGACAGGGGGCATTGGCTACACCTTC
.	TRBV30	.	TRBJ1-1	CAWSPGTVVGGTEAFF	TGTGCCTGGAGTCCCGGGACGGTGGTAGGGGGCACTGAAGCTTTCTTT
.	TRBV5-1	.	TRBJ1-5	CASKLGGLRQPQHF	TGCGCCAGCAAACTGGGGGGACTACGGCAGCCCCAGCATTTT